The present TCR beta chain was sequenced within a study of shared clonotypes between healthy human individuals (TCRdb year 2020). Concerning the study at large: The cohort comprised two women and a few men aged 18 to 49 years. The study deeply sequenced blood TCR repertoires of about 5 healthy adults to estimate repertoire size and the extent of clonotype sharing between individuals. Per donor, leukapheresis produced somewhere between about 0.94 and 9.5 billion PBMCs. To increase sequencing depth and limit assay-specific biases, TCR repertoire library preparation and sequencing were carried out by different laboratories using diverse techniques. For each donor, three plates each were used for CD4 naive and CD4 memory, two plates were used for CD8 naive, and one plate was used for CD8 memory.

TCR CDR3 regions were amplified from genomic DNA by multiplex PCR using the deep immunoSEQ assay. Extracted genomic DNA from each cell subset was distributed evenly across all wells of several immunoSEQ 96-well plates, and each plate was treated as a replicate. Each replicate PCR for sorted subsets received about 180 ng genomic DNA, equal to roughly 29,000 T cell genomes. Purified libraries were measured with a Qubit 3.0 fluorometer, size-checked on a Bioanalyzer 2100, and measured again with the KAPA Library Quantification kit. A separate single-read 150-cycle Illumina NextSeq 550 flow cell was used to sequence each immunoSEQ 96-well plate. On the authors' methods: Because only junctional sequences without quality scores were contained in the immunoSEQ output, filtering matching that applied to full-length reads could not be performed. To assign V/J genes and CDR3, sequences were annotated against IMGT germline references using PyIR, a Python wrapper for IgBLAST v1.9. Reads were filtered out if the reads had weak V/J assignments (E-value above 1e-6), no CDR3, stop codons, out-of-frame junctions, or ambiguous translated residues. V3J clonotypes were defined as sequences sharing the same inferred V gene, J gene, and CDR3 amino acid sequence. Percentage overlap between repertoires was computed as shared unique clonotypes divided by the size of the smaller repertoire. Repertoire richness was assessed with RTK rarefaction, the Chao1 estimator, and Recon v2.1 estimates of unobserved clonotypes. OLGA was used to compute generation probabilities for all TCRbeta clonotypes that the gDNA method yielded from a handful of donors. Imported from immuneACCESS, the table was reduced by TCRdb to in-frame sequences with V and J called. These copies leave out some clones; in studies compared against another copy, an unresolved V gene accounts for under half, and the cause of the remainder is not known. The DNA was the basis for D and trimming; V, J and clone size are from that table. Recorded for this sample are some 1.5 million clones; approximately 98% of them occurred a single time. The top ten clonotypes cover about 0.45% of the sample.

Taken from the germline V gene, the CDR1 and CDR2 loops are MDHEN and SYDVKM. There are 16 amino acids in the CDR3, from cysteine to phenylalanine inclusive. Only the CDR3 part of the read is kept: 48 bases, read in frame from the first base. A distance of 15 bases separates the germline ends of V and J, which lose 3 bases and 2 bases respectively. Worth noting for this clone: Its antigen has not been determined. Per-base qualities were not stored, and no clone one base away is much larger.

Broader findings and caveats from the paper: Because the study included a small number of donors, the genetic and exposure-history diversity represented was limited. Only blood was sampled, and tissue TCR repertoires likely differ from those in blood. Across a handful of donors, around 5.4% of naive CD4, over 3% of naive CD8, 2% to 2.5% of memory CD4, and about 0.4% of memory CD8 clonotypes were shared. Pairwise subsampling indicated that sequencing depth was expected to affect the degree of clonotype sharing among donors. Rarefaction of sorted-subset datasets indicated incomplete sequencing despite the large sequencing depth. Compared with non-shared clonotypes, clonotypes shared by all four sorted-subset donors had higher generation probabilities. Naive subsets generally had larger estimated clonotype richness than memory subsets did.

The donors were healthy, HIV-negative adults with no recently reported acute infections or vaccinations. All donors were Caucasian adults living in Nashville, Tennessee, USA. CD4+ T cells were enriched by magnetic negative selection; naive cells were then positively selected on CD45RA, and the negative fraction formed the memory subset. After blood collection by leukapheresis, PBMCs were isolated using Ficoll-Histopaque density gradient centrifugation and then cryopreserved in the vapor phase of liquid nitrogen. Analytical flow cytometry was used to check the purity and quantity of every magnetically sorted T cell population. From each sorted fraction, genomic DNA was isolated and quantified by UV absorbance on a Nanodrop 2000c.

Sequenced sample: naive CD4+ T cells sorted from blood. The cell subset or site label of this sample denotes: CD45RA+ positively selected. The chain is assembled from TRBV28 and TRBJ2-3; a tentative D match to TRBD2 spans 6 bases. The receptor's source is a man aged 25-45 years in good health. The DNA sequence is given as TGTGCCAGCAGTTTCCCGGCAGGGAGGTACACAGATACGCAGTATTTT. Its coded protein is CASSFPAGRYTDTQYF.